The text below deals with one T cell receptor (beta chain). The clone's antigen remains unknown. The sample holds no much larger clone one base away, and base qualities are not on file. The data belong to a study of OX40 agonist ivuxolimab in advanced cancers. Turning to the overall study: Ivuxolimab was a fully human IgG2 agonistic monoclonal antibody targeting the costimulatory receptor OX40 (CD134). The paper reports the monotherapy dose-escalation portion (N of about 54 patients) of the phase I ivuxolimab trial. Among the roughly 50 dose-escalation patients, about 20 had hepatocellular carcinoma, about 15 melanoma, 9 renal cell carcinoma and 9 head and neck cancer. The dose-escalation cohort was 82.7% male with a mean age of 60 years, ranging from roughly 20 to 80. The point of sequencing TCRbeta in the periphery was to test whether ivuxolimab changed TCR sequence diversity and drove clonal T-cell expansion. Partial responses occurred in three dose-escalation patients: two with cutaneous melanoma and one with hepatocellular carcinoma. Intravenous ivuxolimab was administered to patients every 2 weeks at six dose levels: 0.01, 0.1, 0.3, 1.5, 3 and 10 mg/kg. Patients were allowed to have had prior anti-PD-1, anti-PD-L1 or anti-CTLA-4 therapy, and around two fifths of the dose-escalation patients had been treated with checkpoint inhibitors. Overall study results and their limits: Low levels of normalized T-cell clonal expansion were also shown by some nonresponding patients. On average, CD8+ T cells showed more expanded clones than CD4+ T cells after ivuxolimab. In the 0.1-3.0 mg/kg groups, partial responders had among the lowest normalized peripheral clonal expansion, particularly in CD8+ T cells. Which antigens the clonally expanded peripheral T cells were specific for was not determined. At doses from 0.1 to 3.0 mg/kg, clonal expansion was seen in both CD4+ and CD8+ blood T cells between baseline and week 6.

The trial excluded patients who had a history of autoimmune disease or who were on systemic immunosuppression. Peripheral blood for TCR sequencing was collected from all dose cohorts at baseline, on cycle 4 day 1, and on cycle 7 day 1. Samples came from an open-label, multicenter, first-in-human phase I dose-escalation trial of ivuxolimab. Adults with locally advanced or metastatic melanoma, renal cell carcinoma, hepatocellular carcinoma or head and neck squamous cell carcinoma were enrolled in the trial. Before TCR sequencing, CD4+ T cells and CD8+ T cells were sorted from peripheral blood as separate populations. Genomic DNA was isolated from the sorted cells so that the TCRbeta CDR3 region could be sequenced. The immunoSEQ Assay was used for sequencing of TCRbeta CDR3 regions. What TCRdb holds here is the immuneACCESS table cut down to in-frame rearrangements. Part of the clones is not present; checked against another copy, under half of the missing clones reflect an unresolved V gene, and the others are unexplained. The sample records about 35,000 clones, over 80% of which are singletons. In total, the top ten clones hold 25% to 35% of the sample.

Source: CD4+ or CD8+ T cells sorted from blood, taken in a trial of the OX40 agonist ivuxolimab. The sequence was collected from an adult with an advanced solid tumor such as melanoma, head and neck, liver or kidney cancer.

The bases read TGTGCCAGCAGCCCTCGGAAAAACACTGAAGCTTTCTTT. This sequence encodes CASSPRKNTEAFF. This chain joins TRBV9 to TRBJ1-1, with the D gene call left open. The germline V gene specifies SGDLS as CDR1 and YYNGEE as CDR2. The junction shows trimming of 4 bases on V and 2 bases on J, plus 9 bases between the germline ends. From cysteine to phenylalanine, the CDR3 is 13 amino acids long. Here the CDR3 DNA is all that survives: 39 bases in frame from base 1.